A selection of T cell receptor beta chains follows, all from one sample in a study of blood T cell repertoires in COVID-19. This table comes from immunoSEQ multiplex PCR, and its TCRdb copy is limited to in-frame clones, with some not included. The table includes about 120,000 clones, over 60% detected once. The sequenced material came from peripheral blood. These receptors came from a woman aged 80 or over with acute or convalescent COVID-19. Each CDR3 is given with its conserved first and last residue. D genes are given only for firm matches. Size is omitted from some rows. Given values are once, few, many or a class for expanded clones.

v_gene: TRBV9; j_gene: TRBJ2-1; abundance: few; d_gene: TRBD2; CDR3nt: TGTGCCAGCAGCGTAGGGACTAGCGGCAATGAGCAGTTCTTC; CDR3aa: CASSVGTSGNEQFF
v_gene: TRBV28; j_gene: TRBJ1-3; abundance: NA; d_gene: NA; CDR3nt: TGTGCCAGCAGTTTGGAAGCGACCGCGGGGTCTGGAAACACCATATATTTT; CDR3aa: CASSLEATAGSGNTIYF
v_gene: TRBV9; j_gene: TRBJ1-1; abundance: NA; d_gene: NA; CDR3nt: TGTGCCAGCAGCGTAGATCAGGGGATGAACACTGAAGCTTTCTTT; CDR3aa: CASSVDQGMNTEAFF
v_gene: TRBV4-2; j_gene: TRBJ2-7; abundance: NA; d_gene: NA; CDR3nt: TGTGCCAGCAGCCTAAGCGTGGGGGAGGTCTACGAGCAGTACTTC; CDR3aa: CASSLSVGEVYEQYF
v_gene: TRBV2; j_gene: TRBJ1-2; abundance: few; d_gene: NA; CDR3nt: TGTGCCAGCACCAGAGGGTTGGGGAGCGGTATCTATGGCTACACCTTC; CDR3aa: CASTRGLGSGIYGYTF
v_gene: TRBV15; j_gene: TRBJ1-5; abundance: few; d_gene: NA; CDR3nt: TGTGCCACCAGCAGAGACAGGGTCCTTAATCAGCCCCAGCATTTT; CDR3aa: CATSRDRVLNQPQHF
v_gene: TRBV6-5; j_gene: TRBJ1-2; abundance: few; d_gene: TRBD1; CDR3nt: TGTGCCAGCAAGATATTGGGACAGCCCTATGGCTACACCTTC; CDR3aa: CASKILGQPYGYTF
v_gene: TRBV30; j_gene: TRBJ1-1; abundance: NA; d_gene: NA; CDR3nt: TGTGCCTGGAGTGTCGGGGGAGAAGCTTTCTTT; CDR3aa: CAWSVGGEAFF
v_gene: TRBV6-1; j_gene: TRBJ2-2; abundance: NA; d_gene: NA; CDR3nt: TGTGCCAGCAGTGAAGCGTGGTCCAGGGCGTCGAACACCGGGGAGCTGTTTTTT; CDR3aa: CASSEAWSRASNTGELFF
v_gene: TRBV2; j_gene: TRBJ1-1; abundance: NA; d_gene: TRBD1; CDR3nt: TGTGCCAGCAGTGCGACAGGGGGCATAAACACTGAAGCTTTCTTT; CDR3aa: CASSATGGINTEAFF
v_gene: TRBV7-9; j_gene: TRBJ1-1; abundance: once; d_gene: NA; CDR3nt: TGTGCCAGCAGACTGGGGCCGGGTAGGAATACTGAAGCTTTCTTT; CDR3aa: CASRLGPGRNTEAFF
v_gene: TRBV29-1; j_gene: TRBJ2-5; abundance: NA; d_gene: TRBD2; CDR3nt: TGCAGCGTTGCGCGGGGGTGGCAAGAGACCCAGTACTTC; CDR3aa: CSVARGWQETQYF
v_gene: TRBV2; j_gene: TRBJ2-5; abundance: NA; d_gene: NA; CDR3nt: TGTGCCAGCAACCCGGGAAGGTACCGAGAGACCCAGTACTTC; CDR3aa: CASNPGRYRETQYF
v_gene: TRBV6-2/TRBV6-3; j_gene: TRBJ1-1; abundance: NA; d_gene: NA; CDR3nt: TGTGCCAGCAGCTTCTTACCACCTACCTTTGAAGCTTTCTTT; CDR3aa: CASSFLPPTFEAFF
v_gene: TRBV28; j_gene: TRBJ2-7; abundance: few; d_gene: NA; CDR3nt: TGTGCCAGCAGCTCCTTTCTATGGCAGGGTGTGGGCGAGCAGTACTTC; CDR3aa: CASSSFLWQGVGEQYF
v_gene: TRBV19; j_gene: TRBJ2-2; abundance: NA; d_gene: TRBD1; CDR3nt: TGTGCCAGTACCCCGACAGGGGGCAACACCGGGGAGCTGTTTTTT; CDR3aa: CASTPTGGNTGELFF
v_gene: TRBV5-6; j_gene: TRBJ1-4; abundance: NA; d_gene: TRBD1; CDR3nt: TGTGCCAGCAGCTGGACAGGGATTAGTGAAAAACTGTTTTTT; CDR3aa: CASSWTGISEKLFF
v_gene: TRBV9; j_gene: TRBJ1-1; abundance: NA; d_gene: NA; CDR3nt: TGTGCCAGCAGCGTAAAGCCGGTGAACACTGAAGCTTTCTTT; CDR3aa: CASSVKPVNTEAFF
v_gene: TRBV7-3; j_gene: TRBJ2-5; abundance: NA; d_gene: NA; CDR3nt: TGTGCCAGCAGCTTTTTCGGGGGTCAAGAGACCCAGTACTTC; CDR3aa: CASSFFGGQETQYF
v_gene: TRBV2; j_gene: TRBJ1-1; abundance: once; d_gene: NA; CDR3nt: TGTGCCAGCACCCCTGGGGCGGAAGGCCCGAACACTGAAGCTTTCTTT; CDR3aa: CASTPGAEGPNTEAFF
v_gene: TRBV5-1; j_gene: TRBJ1-4; abundance: NA; d_gene: TRBD1; CDR3nt: TGCGCCAGCAGCCGGGACAGGCCGATTAATGAAAAACTGTTTTTT; CDR3aa: CASSRDRPINEKLFF
v_gene: TRBV7-3; j_gene: TRBJ2-1; abundance: NA; d_gene: NA; CDR3nt: TGTGCCAGCAGCCCGGGGAGTGAGCAGTTCTTC; CDR3aa: CASSPGSEQFF
v_gene: TRBV3-1/TRBV3-2; j_gene: TRBJ2-1; abundance: NA; d_gene: TRBD2; CDR3nt: TGTGCCAGCAGCCAAGCTTGGGGCGGGAGTAACACGAATGAGCAGTTCTTC; CDR3aa: CASSQAWGGSNTNEQFF
v_gene: TRBV30; j_gene: TRBJ1-2; abundance: NA; d_gene: NA; CDR3nt: TGTGCCTGGAGGAAACGGACACGGACCTATGGCTACACCTTC; CDR3aa: CAWRKRTRTYGYTF
v_gene: TRBV3-1/TRBV3-2; j_gene: TRBJ2-1; abundance: NA; d_gene: NA; CDR3nt: TGTGCCAGCAGCCGGGCTCTAGGGGCATACTCCTACAATGAGCAGTTCTTC; CDR3aa: CASSRALGAYSYNEQFF
v_gene: TRBV5-1; j_gene: TRBJ1-2; abundance: NA; d_gene: TRBD1; CDR3nt: TGCGCCAGCAGCCCGGACAGGGGGGGCTATGGCTACACCTTC; CDR3aa: CASSPDRGGYGYTF
v_gene: TRBV10-2; j_gene: TRBJ1-3; abundance: NA; d_gene: NA; CDR3nt: TGCGCCAGCAGTGAACAGGGCCCGGGAAACACCATATATTTT; CDR3aa: CASSEQGPGNTIYF
v_gene: TRBV4-1; j_gene: TRBJ1-5; abundance: NA; d_gene: NA; CDR3nt: TGCGCCAGCAGCCAAGAGAGTTCTGATTATAGCAATCAGCCCCAGCATTTT; CDR3aa: CASSQESSDYSNQPQHF
v_gene: TRBV28; j_gene: TRBJ1-5; abundance: NA; d_gene: TRBD1; CDR3nt: TGTGCCAGCAGTTTTTCCGGGACAGGGATAGGGAGCAATCAGCCCCAGCATTTT; CDR3aa: CASSFSGTGIGSNQPQHF
v_gene: TRBV19; j_gene: TRBJ1-1; abundance: NA; d_gene: NA; CDR3nt: TGTGCCAGTAGTATTGGGGCCCAGACTGAAGCTTTCTTT; CDR3aa: CASSIGAQTEAFF
v_gene: TRBV7-2; j_gene: TRBJ1-5; abundance: NA; d_gene: NA; CDR3nt: TGTGCCAGCAGCTTAGTAGGGGGGGGAAACAATCAGCCCCAGCATTTT; CDR3aa: CASSLVGGGNNQPQHF
v_gene: TRBV30; j_gene: TRBJ1-1; abundance: NA; d_gene: NA; CDR3nt: TGTGCCTGGAGTGTGTCTGGGGCCATGAACACTGAAGCTTTCTTT; CDR3aa: CAWSVSGAMNTEAFF
v_gene: TRBV6-1; j_gene: TRBJ2-1; abundance: NA; d_gene: NA; CDR3nt: TGTGCCAGCAGTGAAGCCGGGTGGGCGGAGGGGTCCTACAATGAGCAGTTCTTC; CDR3aa: CASSEAGWAEGSYNEQFF
v_gene: TRBV11-2; j_gene: TRBJ1-3; abundance: NA; d_gene: NA; CDR3nt: TGTGCCAGCAGCTTAGGGACCCCACCGGGGGGTAGAAACACCATATATTTT; CDR3aa: CASSLGTPPGGRNTIYF
v_gene: TRBV6-4; j_gene: TRBJ1-6; abundance: NA; d_gene: TRBD1; CDR3nt: TGTGCCAGCAGCCAGGACAGGGGAGATAATTCACCCCTCCACTTT; CDR3aa: CASSQDRGDNSPLHF
v_gene: TRBV28; j_gene: TRBJ1-1; abundance: few; d_gene: NA; CDR3nt: TGTGCCAGCAGACAACAGCTGAACACTGAAGCTTTCTTT; CDR3aa: CASRQQLNTEAFF
v_gene: TRBV6-5; j_gene: TRBJ1-3; abundance: NA; d_gene: NA; CDR3nt: TGTGCCAGCAGCCACCAGGGCTCTGGAAACACCATATATTTT; CDR3aa: CASSHQGSGNTIYF
v_gene: TRBV28; j_gene: TRBJ2-7; abundance: few; d_gene: TRBD2; CDR3nt: TGTGCCAGCAGTTTAATAGGGACTAACTACGAGCAGTACTTC; CDR3aa: CASSLIGTNYEQYF
v_gene: TRBV7-8; j_gene: TRBJ1-5; abundance: few; d_gene: NA; CDR3nt: TGTGCCAGCAGCTTAATTCAGGGCCAGCCCCAGCATTTT; CDR3aa: CASSLIQGQPQHF
v_gene: TRBV4-2; j_gene: TRBJ2-7; abundance: NA; d_gene: TRBD2; CDR3nt: TGTGCCAGCAGCCAGCCAGCGGGAGGGCCGAACGAGCAGTACTTC; CDR3aa: CASSQPAGGPNEQYF
v_gene: TRBV28; j_gene: TRBJ1-3; abundance: few; d_gene: TRBD1; CDR3nt: TGTGCCAGCAGTTGGGGGACAGGGGGCTCTGGAAACACCATATATTTT; CDR3aa: CASSWGTGGSGNTIYF
v_gene: TRBV19; j_gene: TRBJ2-7; abundance: NA; d_gene: TRBD2; CDR3nt: TGTGCCAGTACCGGGACTAGCGGGAACGAGCAGTACTTC; CDR3aa: CASTGTSGNEQYF
v_gene: TRBV18; j_gene: TRBJ1-6; abundance: NA; d_gene: TRBD1; CDR3nt: TGTGCCAGCTCACCACTGACAGGGAAAGATTCACCCCTCCACTTT; CDR3aa: CASSPLTGKDSPLHF
v_gene: TRBV7-9; j_gene: TRBJ2-7; abundance: NA; d_gene: TRBD1; CDR3nt: TGTGCCAGCAGTAATTCCGGGACAGTCTACGAGCAGTACTTC; CDR3aa: CASSNSGTVYEQYF
v_gene: TRBV11-3; j_gene: TRBJ2-1; abundance: once; d_gene: TRBD2; CDR3nt: TGTGCCAGCAGCTCAGGGACTAGCGGGCTGTTCTTC; CDR3aa: CASSSGTSGLFF
v_gene: TRBV7-2; j_gene: TRBJ2-1; abundance: NA; d_gene: NA; CDR3nt: TGTGCCAGCAGCCCGTTCCCCCAAGCGGCCCTCTACAATGAGCAGTTCTTC; CDR3aa: CASSPFPQAALYNEQFF
v_gene: TRBV12-3/TRBV12-4; j_gene: TRBJ2-5; abundance: NA; d_gene: NA; CDR3nt: TGTGCCAGCAGTTTTCAGGAAGAGACCCAGTACTTC; CDR3aa: CASSFQEETQYF
v_gene: TRBV7-2; j_gene: TRBJ2-3; abundance: NA; d_gene: TRBD1; CDR3nt: TGTGCCAGCAGCTTAGAGGCGGACAGGGATACGCAGTATTTT; CDR3aa: CASSLEADRDTQYF
v_gene: TRBV7-3; j_gene: TRBJ1-5; abundance: NA; d_gene: NA; CDR3nt: TGTGCCAGCAGCGCCGCAGGGAGCAATCAGCCCCAGCATTTT; CDR3aa: CASSAAGSNQPQHF
v_gene: TRBV4-3; j_gene: TRBJ2-3; abundance: NA; d_gene: NA; CDR3nt: TGCGCCAGCAGCCAAGAGGGCAGGTCAGATACGCAGTATTTT; CDR3aa: CASSQEGRSDTQYF